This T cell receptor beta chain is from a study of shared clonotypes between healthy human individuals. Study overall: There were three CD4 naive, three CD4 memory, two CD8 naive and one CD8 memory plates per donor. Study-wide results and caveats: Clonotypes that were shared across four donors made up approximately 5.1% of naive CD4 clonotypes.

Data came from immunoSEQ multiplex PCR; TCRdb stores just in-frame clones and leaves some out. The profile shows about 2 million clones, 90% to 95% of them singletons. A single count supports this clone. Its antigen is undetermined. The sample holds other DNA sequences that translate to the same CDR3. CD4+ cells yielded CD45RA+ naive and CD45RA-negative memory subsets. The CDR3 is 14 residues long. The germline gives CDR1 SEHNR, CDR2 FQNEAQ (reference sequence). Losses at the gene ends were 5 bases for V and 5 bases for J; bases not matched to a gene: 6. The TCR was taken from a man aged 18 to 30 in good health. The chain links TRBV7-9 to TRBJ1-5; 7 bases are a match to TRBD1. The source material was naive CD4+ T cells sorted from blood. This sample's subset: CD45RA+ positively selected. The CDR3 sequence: CASSPDRVDQPQHF. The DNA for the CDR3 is TGTGCCAGCAGCCCCGACAGGGTGGATCAGCCCCAGCATTTT.